These 20 T cell receptor beta chains share one sample of origin, sequenced in a study of OX40 agonist ivuxolimab in advanced cancers. Generated by immunoSEQ multiplex PCR, the TCRdb table keeps only in-frame clones and is missing some. The table records tens of thousands of clones, 75% to 85% of them present only once. This material consisted of CD4+ or CD8+ T cells sorted from blood, taken in a trial of the OX40 agonist ivuxolimab. The receptor set was obtained from an adult with an advanced solid tumor such as melanoma, head and neck, liver or kidney cancer.

This clone was recorded only once. J is TRBJ2-7 and V is TRBV30, with 7 bases fitting TRBD2. The CDR3 contains 16 residues. Losses at the gene ends were 4 bases for V and 2 bases for J; bases not matched to a gene: 14. Germline CDR1 reads GTSNPN; CDR2 reads SVGIG (reference sequence). Written as DNA, the CDR3 is TGTGCCTGGAACCCCTGGGGGGGGAGGCACACCTACGAGCAGTACTTC. This gives the protein CAWNPWGGRHTYEQYF.

This clone was observed a handful of times. The V and J genes are TRBV28 and TRBJ2-7; the D gene is possibly TRBD2 (6 bases). This CDR3 has 15 residues. CDR1 and CDR2 from the germline V gene are MDHEN and SYDVKM. Trimming took off 5 bases at V and 6 bases at J, with 20 bases between the two ends. CDR3 sequence reads: CASSATGTGVLEQYF. The CDR3 DNA sequence: TGTGCCAGCAGTGCAACCGGGACGGGAGTCCTCGAGCAGTACTTC.

The chain is built from TRBV6-6 and TRBJ1-5; 7 bases align to TRBD1. With V trimmed by 7 bases and J by 4 bases, 4 bases remained unmatched. In germline, CDR1 is MNHNY, CDR2 SVGAGI (reference sequence). This CDR3 is 13 amino acids long. The CDR3 region has the DNA TGTGCCAGCACAGGACAGGAGAATCAGCCCCAGCATTTT. Its translation is CASTGQENQPQHF.

The V gene is TRBV7-8, the J gene TRBJ2-2; D might be TRBD2 (6 bases). This CDR3 has 16 residues. Trimming took 5 bases from V and 6 from J, leaving 19 bases between them. The V gene's germline CDR1 is SGHVS and CDR2 FQNEAQ. Here the CDR3 DNA reads TGTGCCAGCAGCCTCGAGACTAGAGTCGTCCCCGGGGAGCTGTTTTTT. It yields the protein CASSLETRVVPGELFF. Looking up the rest from reference TRBV7-8 and TRBJ2-2 gives the full variable domain: GAGVSQSPRYKVAKRGQDVALRCDPISGHVSLFWYQQALGQGPEFLTYFQNEAQLDKSGLPSDRFFAERPEGSVSTLKIQRTQQEDSAVYLCASSLETRVVPGELFFGEGSRLTVL.

The chain joins TRBV28 to TRBJ2-2; TRBD1 or TRBD2 may be the D gene (5 bases each). This CDR3 has 17 amino acids. The ends were cut back, 2 bases at V and 5 bases at J, with 18 bases in the middle. The germline V gene has CDR1 MDHEN and CDR2 SYDVKM. In DNA form, the CDR3 reads TGTGCCAGCAGTTTAAAACGGGGCGAATTGATAACCGGGGAGCTGTTTTTT. This codes for CASSLKRGELITGELFF.

This clone appeared a few times. Distinct nucleotide sequences in the sample also encode this CDR3. V is TRBV7-9 and J is TRBJ1-1; D not resolved. Trimming stripped 2 bases from V and 0 bases from J, with 4 bases between. Germline V gene sequence: CDR1 SEHNR, CDR2 FQNEAQ (reference sequence). The CDR3 sequence is 13 residues long. The CDR3 DNA follows: TGTGCCAGCAGCTTAAGTGTGAACACTGAAGCTTTCTTT. It specifies CASSLSVNTEAFF. Supplemented by reference TRBV7-9 and TRBJ1-1, the full variable domain reads DTGVSQNPRHKITKRGQNVTFRCDPISEHNRLYWYRQTLGQGPEFLTYFQNEAQLEKSRLLSDRFSAERPKGSFSTLEIQRTEQGDSAMYLCASSLSVNTEAFFGQGTRLTVV.

The V call is TRBV9, the J call TRBJ2-3, with D perhaps being TRBD1 or TRBD2 (5 bases each). The CDR3 is 13 amino acids. Trimming left V 4 bases short and J 3 bases short, with 9 bases between. Germline CDR1 reads SGDLS; CDR2 reads YYNGEE. The CDR3 region has the DNA TGTGCCAGCAGCACTGGGGGTACAGATACGCAGTATTTT. This codes for CASSTGGTDTQYF.

This chain connects TRBV30 to TRBJ2-7; tentative D call: TRBD2 (6 bases). Germline V gives CDR1 GTSNPN, CDR2 SVGIG (reference sequence). Trimming stripped 0 bases from V and 4 bases from J, with 13 bases between. The CDR3 is 14 amino acids. The CDR3 reads CAWSVTSLKYEQYF. Written as DNA, the CDR3 is TGTGCCTGGAGTGTGACTAGTCTTAAATACGAGCAGTACTTC.

The chain is built from TRBV7-2 and TRBJ2-7; no definite D call. The CDR3 contains 13 residues. CDR1 and CDR2 from the germline V gene are SGHTA and FQGNSA. V was trimmed by 5 bases and J by 4 bases, leaving 12 bases between them. The CDR3 is CASSLTRAYEQYF. The CDR3 DNA follows: TGTGCCAGCAGCCTGACCCGAGCTTACGAGCAGTACTTC.

The chain has TRBV29-1 and TRBJ2-7; D is uncertain. Trimming stripped 4 bases from V and 7 bases from J, with 23 bases between. The CDR3 extends over 15 amino acids. Germline assignment: CDR1 SQVTM and CDR2 ANQGSEA. This chain's CDR3 is CSVGAQQMQPSEQYF. The CDR3 DNA sequence: TGCAGCGTTGGGGCCCAACAGATGCAGCCCTCTGAGCAGTACTTC.

The rearrangement joins TRBV18 to TRBJ1-1; TRBD1 matches at 8 bases. The CDR3 runs 14 residues. In germline, CDR1 is KGHSH, CDR2 LQKENI. J lost 7 bases, V lost 2 bases, and 6 bases had no gene match. The CDR3 DNA follows: TGTGCCAGCTCACCAGACAGGGGCGAAGGTGAAGCTTTCTTT. Protein product: CASSPDRGEGEAFF.

This clone was detected a few times. The chain couples TRBV6-5 to TRBJ1-2; TRBD1 might be the D (6 bases). CDR1 and CDR2 from the germline V gene are MNHEY and SVGAGI. The CDR3 covers 12 residues. V gave up 6 bases and J gave up 2 bases, with 7 bases separating them. The CDR3 DNA sequence: TGTGCCAGCAGCGGGACAAACTATGGCTACACCTTC. It codes for CASSGTNYGYTF.

The chain employs TRBV29-1 and TRBJ2-3; D may be TRBD2 (5 bases). Trimming took 8 bases from V and 6 from J, leaving 15 bases between them. CDR1 SQVTM and CDR2 ANQGSEA come from the germline V gene. The CDR3 has 12 residues. The CDR3 region has the DNA TGCAGCACCCTGGCGCGAGGGGATACGCAGTATTTT. Translation: CSTLARGDTQYF.

The chain carries TRBV6-6 and TRBJ2-5; D possibly matches TRBD1 or TRBD2 (6 bases each). The CDR3 extends over 14 amino acids. Germline assignment: CDR1 MNHNY and CDR2 SVGAGI (reference sequence). The V end was cut by 7 bases, the J end by 5 bases, with 17 bases between. The CDR3 coding sequence is TGTGCCAGCACAACCCCGGGGGCTTGGGAGACCCAGTACTTC. Its protein product is CASTTPGAWETQYF.

This clone was seen only once. V usage is TRBV10-2 and J usage is TRBJ2-7; 7 bases are a match to TRBD1. Per germline, CDR1 WSHSY and CDR2 SAAADI. The V and J ends lost 4 bases and 1 base, in that order; junction bases with no gene match: 1. The CDR3 length is 13 residues. CDR3 DNA sequence: TGCGCCAGCAGTGCGACAGGGTCCTACGAGCAGTACTTC. Translated: CASSATGSYEQYF.

The V call is TRBV11-3, the J call TRBJ2-5, with a tentative D call TRBD1 (6 bases). Germline CDR1 is SGHNT and CDR2 is YENEEA. CDR3 size: 15 residues. The V gene lost 5 bases and the J gene lost 5 bases, with 18 bases spanning the gap. CDR3 amino acids: CASSLQGGQSETQYF. The DNA of the CDR3 is TGTGCCAGCAGCCTACAAGGGGGTCAGAGCGAGACCCAGTACTTC.

The gene calls are TRBV11-2 and TRBJ1-4; D not resolved. V lost 0 bases, J lost 8 bases, and 13 bases lay in between. Looked up from germline, CDR1 is SGHAT and CDR2 is FQNNGV. The CDR3 extends over 15 amino acids. Here the CDR3 reads CASSLDPVPGEKLFF. The CDR3, as DNA: TGTGCCAGCAGCTTAGATCCGGTCCCTGGCGAAAAACTGTTTTTT.

This clone was recorded only once. The V call is TRBV6-5, the J call TRBJ1-3; D ambiguous. From germline, CDR1 is MNHEY and CDR2 SVGAGI. This CDR3 has 12 residues. V dropped 8 bases and J dropped 0 bases, with 5 bases sitting between them. The CDR3 DNA reads TGTGCCAGCGGAGACTCTGGAAACACCATATATTTT. It yields the protein CASGDSGNTIYF.

This clone was seen just once. The rearrangement links TRBV5-1 to TRBJ2-2; D not resolved. This CDR3 comprises 15 residues. CDR1 and CDR2 (germline): SGHRS, YFSETQ. The V gene lost 2 bases and the J gene lost 0 bases, with 8 bases spanning the gap. The CDR3 is CASSLTETNTGELFF. CDR3 coding DNA: TGCGCCAGCAGCTTAACAGAAACGAACACCGGGGAGCTGTTTTTT.

This clone was detected only a few times. The chain employs TRBV7-9 and TRBJ2-3; either TRBD1 or TRBD2 may supply D (5 bases each). This CDR3 contains 15 residues. Germline values: CDR1 SEHNR, CDR2 FQNEAQ (reference sequence). V lost 2 bases and J lost 0, with 9 bases in between. The chain's CDR3 is CASSLLGESTDTQYF. In DNA form, the CDR3 reads TGTGCCAGCAGCTTATTGGGGGAGAGCACAGATACGCAGTATTTT.